This TCR beta chain was recorded in a study of control samples from healthy donors and cancer patients. Looked up from germline, CDR1 is SNHLY and CDR2 is FYNNEI. This CDR3 is 14 amino acids long. Deletions cut 7 bases from V and 3 bases from J, with 16 bases between. The data were produced by immunoSEQ multiplex PCR, yet TCRdb's version contains in-frame clones alone and is incomplete. The sample holds 170,000 or so clones, over 80% seen once. This clone appeared once. The V gene is TRBV2, the J gene TRBJ2-7; the D gene could be TRBD1 or TRBD2 (5 bases each). The receptor's source is a man between 18 and 29 years old in good health. Sequenced sample: blood. The CDR3 DNA is TGTGCCAGCACGGGGCAGGGACCCTTCTACGAGCAGTACTTC. Protein: CASTGQGPFYEQYF. The complete variable domain, with remaining parts taken from reference TRBV2 and TRBJ2-7, reads EPEVTQTPSHQVTQMGQEVILRCVPISNHLYFYWYRQILGQKVEFLVSFYNNEISEKSEIFDDQFSVERPDGSNFTLKIRSTKLEDSAMYFCASTGQGPFYEQYFGPGTRLTVT.